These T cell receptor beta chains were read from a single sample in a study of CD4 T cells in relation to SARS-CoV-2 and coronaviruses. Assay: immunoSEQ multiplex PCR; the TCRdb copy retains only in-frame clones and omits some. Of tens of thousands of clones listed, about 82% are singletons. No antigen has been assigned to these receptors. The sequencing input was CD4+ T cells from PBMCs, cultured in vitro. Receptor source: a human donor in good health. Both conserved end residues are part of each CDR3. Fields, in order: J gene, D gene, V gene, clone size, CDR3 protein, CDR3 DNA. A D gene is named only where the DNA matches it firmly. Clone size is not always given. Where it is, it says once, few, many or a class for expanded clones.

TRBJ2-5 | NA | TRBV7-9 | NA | CASSEGVGGETQYF | TGTGCCAGCAGCGAGGGGGTCGGCGGAGAGACCCAGTACTTC
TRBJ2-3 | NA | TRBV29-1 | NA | CSVALGGGPDTQYF | TGCAGCGTTGCTCTAGGGGGTGGCCCAGATACGCAGTATTTT
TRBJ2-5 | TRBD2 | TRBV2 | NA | CASSDGAGFQETQYF | TGTGCCAGCAGTGACGGAGCGGGATTCCAAGAGACCCAGTACTTC
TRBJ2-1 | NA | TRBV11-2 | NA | CASSFRGAGSNEQFF | TGTGCCAGCAGCTTCCGCGGGGCGGGGTCCAATGAGCAGTTCTTC
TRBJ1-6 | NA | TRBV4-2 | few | CASKGDSPLHF | TGTGCCAGCAAGGGGGATTCACCCCTCCACTTT
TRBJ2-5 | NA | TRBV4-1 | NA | CASSHPLGGAGETQYF | TGCGCCAGCAGCCACCCCCTGGGGGGGGCAGGGGAGACCCAGTACTTC
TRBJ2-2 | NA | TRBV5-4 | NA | CASSSPADSNTGELFF | TGTGCCAGCAGCTCACCAGCCGACTCAAACACCGGGGAGCTGTTTTTT
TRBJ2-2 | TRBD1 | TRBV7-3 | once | CASSPGQWNTGELFF | TGTGCCAGCAGCCCGGGACAGTGGAACACCGGGGAGCTGTTTTTT
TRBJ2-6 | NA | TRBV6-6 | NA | CASIDRPSGANVLTF | TGTGCCAGCATCGATAGACCCTCTGGGGCCAACGTCCTGACTTTC
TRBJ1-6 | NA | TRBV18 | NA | CASSSGLDSPLHF | TGTGCCAGCTCTTCAGGGTTGGACTCACCCCTCCACTTT
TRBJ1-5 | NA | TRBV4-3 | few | CASSQEYRGNQPQHF | TGCGCCAGCAGCCAAGAGTACAGGGGCAATCAGCCCCAGCATTTT
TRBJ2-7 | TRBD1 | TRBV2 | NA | CASIELQGVYEQYF | TGTGCCAGCATAGAGTTACAGGGGGTCTACGAGCAGTACTTC
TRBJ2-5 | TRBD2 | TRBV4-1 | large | CASSQDPLAGGSQMIETQYF | TGCGCCAGCAGCCAAGACCCCTTAGCGGGAGGGTCCCAAATGATAGAGACCCAGTACTTC
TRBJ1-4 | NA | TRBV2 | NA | CASGAGLNEKLFF | TGTGCCAGCGGGGCAGGGCTTAATGAAAAACTGTTTTTT
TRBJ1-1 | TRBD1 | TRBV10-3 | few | CAISPRDRDAEAFF | TGTGCCATCAGCCCCCGGGACAGGGACGCTGAAGCTTTCTTT
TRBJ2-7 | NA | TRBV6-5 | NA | CASSKPGGRYEQYF | TGTGCCAGCAGTAAGCCAGGGGGGAGGTACGAGCAGTACTTC
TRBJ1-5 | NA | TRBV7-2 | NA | CASSLPGRNQPQHF | TGTGCCAGCAGCCTTCCGGGACGGAATCAGCCCCAGCATTTT
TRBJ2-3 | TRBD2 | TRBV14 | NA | CASSPGLAGAVTDTQYF | TGTGCCAGCAGCCCGGGACTAGCGGGGGCCGTCACAGATACGCAGTATTTT
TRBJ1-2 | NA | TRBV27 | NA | CASSIRGANYGYTF | TGTGCCAGCAGTATCAGGGGAGCTAACTATGGCTACACCTTC
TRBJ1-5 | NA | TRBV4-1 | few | CASSHTGRELNQPQHF | TGCGCCAGCAGCCACACAGGCAGGGAACTCAATCAGCCCCAGCATTTT
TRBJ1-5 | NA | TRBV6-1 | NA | CASSGAGDQPQHF | TGTGCCAGCAGTGGAGCAGGGGACCAGCCCCAGCATTTT
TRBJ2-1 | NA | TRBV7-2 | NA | CASSLMDEQFF | TGTGCCAGCAGCTTAATGGATGAGCAGTTCTTC
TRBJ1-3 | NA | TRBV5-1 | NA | CASSLAPRGLSGNTIYF | TGCGCCAGCAGCTTGGCCCCACGGGGGCTGTCTGGAAACACCATATATTTT
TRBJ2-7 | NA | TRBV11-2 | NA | CASSSLRTGQYEQYF | TGTGCCAGCAGCTCCCTCCGGACGGGGCAATACGAGCAGTACTTC
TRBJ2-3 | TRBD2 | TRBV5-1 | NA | CASSLVRASGGRFADTQYF | TGCGCCAGCAGCTTGGTTCGGGCTAGCGGGGGGCGGTTCGCAGATACGCAGTATTTT
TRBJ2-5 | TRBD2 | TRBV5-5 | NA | CASSGGGRLSETQYF | TGTGCCAGCAGCGGGGGAGGGAGGCTATCCGAGACCCAGTACTTC
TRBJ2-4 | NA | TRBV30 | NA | CAWSVLERFGDIQYF | TGTGCCTGGAGTGTATTAGAGCGGTTCGGAGACATTCAGTACTTC
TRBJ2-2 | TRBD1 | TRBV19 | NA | CASSDGTGTNTGELFF | TGTGCCAGTAGTGACGGGACAGGCACGAACACCGGGGAGCTGTTTTTT
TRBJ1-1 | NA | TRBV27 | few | CASSRTSEAFF | TGTGCCAGCAGCAGGACAAGTGAAGCTTTCTTT